This T cell receptor (beta chain) was profiled in a study of beta chain features in type 1 diabetes (dated 2018 in TCRdb). Context from the whole study: Mean age, gender distribution, total cell number and subset yield were not different between patients and healthy donors. Whereas all 28 donors provided naive and central memory subsets, regulatory and stem cell-like memory subsets were isolated from just 8 patients and roughly eight healthy donors. In the study, recently diagnosed type 1 diabetes patients and matched healthy donors were compared on the TCRB repertoires of their sorted circulating CD4+ T cell subsets. A total of approximately 110,000,000 sorted cells were examined across all samples, and a strong correlation was observed between cell number per subset and RNA yield.

As regards this clone: Its antigen is not yet known. No qualities accompany the bases; no much larger clone lies one base away.

Overall results and qualifications from the work: At VDJ recombination sites, type 1 diabetes patients had fewer insertions and more deleted nucleotides, which implies abnormalities in thymic rearrangement. Shorter templates might have been favored by PCR, but patient and control samples were amplified and corrected together, so both groups would have been affected equally by any skew. Because cDNA was sequenced instead of genomic DNA, highly expressing activated cells could be over-represented, though the groups showed no difference in activation or CD3 levels. Only small numbers of individuals were included in the HLA sub-analyses, which left unresolved whether HLA type had any influence on TCRB rearrangement. Naive, central memory and regulatory TCRB repertoires appeared more similar among patients than among healthy donors. In all four CD4+ subsets, TCRB CDR3 length was moderately but significantly shorter in type 1 diabetes patients.

Ends trimmed: V by 4 bases, J by 5 bases; bases unmatched to a gene: 6. Counted from cysteine to phenylalanine, this CDR3 has 14 amino acids. Only the CDR3 part of the read is kept: 42 bases, read in frame from the first base. CDR1 and CDR2, per the germline V gene (reference sequence), are LNHDA and SQIVND. From each donor, a single peripheral blood sample of approximately 110 mL on average was drawn into heparinised tubes. Naive, central memory, regulatory and stem cell-like memory CD4+ T cells were sorted on a BD FACSAria II using a panel including CD45RO, CCR7, CD25, CD127, CD95 and CD27. All sorted populations exceeded 95% purity. PBMCs were isolated right away by Lymphoprep density gradient centrifugation and were stained directly, without culture. Samples were stained and sorted in pairs, with one healthy donor and one patient per experiment, so that batch effects were minimized. All of the isolated RNA was reverse transcribed with the High Capacity cDNA Reverse Transcription Kit, so expressed TCRB transcripts were sequenced. Naive, central memory and regulatory T cell samples underwent deep immunoSEQ sequencing, averaging about 3.57 million total reads per sample. Sorted cells were lysed in RLT buffer and RNA was extracted with DNase-treated RNeasy Micro or Mini kits, depending on cell number. Each cell subset was processed separately to prevent cross-contamination, with patient and healthy donor samples processed together. The immunoSEQ multiplex PCR was used to amplify TCRB sequences from cDNA, generating 87-bp fragments that spanned the CDR3 region. The amplicons were sequenced using the Illumina HiSeq platform. The original pipeline was this. Synthetic template baselines were used to correct PCR bias computationally, reads within Hamming distance 2 were collapsed, and singletons that could not be merged were discarded. Reads were aligned to IMGT to assign V, D and J genes, CDR3 length, and insertions or deletions at six rearrangement sites. Clonotype counts were normalized to sorted cell number within each subset before computing true diversity and Gini coefficients with the tcR R package. The overlap coefficient, calculated on TCRB nucleotide sequences, was used to quantify repertoire sharing. Out-of-frame TCRB sequences from naive cells were analyzed as a proxy for the pre-selection repertoire. Drawn from immuneACCESS, this table holds only the in-frame rearrangements with V and J called that TCRdb kept. Clones are partly lost; checked studies trace under half to an unresolved V gene and leave the rest unexplained. V, J and clone size are taken as reported in that table, and D and trimming were inferred from the DNA itself. This sample lists 970,000 or so clones; 15% to 20% were detected once. The ten largest clones take up 0.023% of the sample.

The specimen was naive CD4+ T cells from blood. The sample's cell subset or site label, decoded: true naive CD4+ T cells. This TCR was recovered from a woman younger than 30 in good health. This chain joins TRBV19 to TRBJ2-5; 8 of the junction bases match TRBD1. The CDR3 protein is CASSKTGDRETQYF. The nucleotides read TGTGCCAGTAGTAAGACAGGGGACCGGGAGACCCAGTACTTC.